The 26 T cell receptor beta chains below were found in one sample sequenced in a study of response to subunit inactivated influenza vaccine. TCRdb independently ran MiXCR on the RT-PCR reads; one entry per CDR3 protein. The sample contains hundreds of thousands of distinct CDR3 sequences, approximately 17% of which appear only once. This specimen consisted of PBMCs from blood, obtained roughly 5 days after vaccination. All receptors derive from a man aged 50 or older who received an inactivated influenza vaccine.

This chain links TRBV5-3 with TRBJ2-3; D perhaps matches TRBD2 (5 bases). TRBV5-3 is filed as an ORF, its function uncertain. This CDR3 has 15 amino acids. V shed 9 bases and J shed 3 bases, with 20 bases lying between them. The CDR3 coding sequence is TGTGCCATGGGCCCCGGGGTCCTCTGGACAGATACGCAGTATTTT. It specifies CAMGPGVLWTDTQYF.

The rearrangement uses TRBV7-9 and TRBJ2-1; 7 bases fit TRBD1. CDR3 size: 14 residues. The V gene's germline CDR1 is SEHNR and CDR2 FQNEAQ (reference sequence). J was trimmed by 7 bases and V by 1 base; bases with no gene match: 4. CDR3 in amino acids: CASSLEDRRNEQFF. The CDR3 DNA reads TGTGCCAGCAGCTTAGAGGACAGGAGGAATGAGCAGTTCTTC. Variable domain in full (rest from reference TRBV7-9 and TRBJ2-1): DTGVSQNPRHKITKRGQNVTFRCDPISEHNRLYWYRQTLGQGPEFLTYFQNEAQLEKSRLLSDRFSAERPKGSFSTLEIQRTEQGDSAMYLCASSLEDRRNEQFFGPGTRLTVL.

J is TRBJ2-1 and V is TRBV20-1, with 8 bases identical to TRBD2. V gave up 3 bases and J gave up 1 base; unmatched junction bases: 8. The CDR3 contains 16 residues. The V gene's germline CDR1 is DFQATT and CDR2 SNEGSKA (reference sequence). The CDR3 here is CSASETGGPSYNEQFF. The CDR3 region has the DNA TGCAGTGCTAGCGAAACGGGAGGGCCGTCCTACAATGAGCAGTTCTTC.

The sample holds a few counts of this clonotype. The chain recombines TRBV5-1 with TRBJ2-3; D might be TRBD2 (6 bases). Trimming removed 3 bases from V and 7 bases from J, with 18 bases in between. Germline assignment: CDR1 SGHRS and CDR2 YFSETQ. This CDR3 comprises 15 residues. Written as DNA, the CDR3 is TGCGCCAGCAGCTCCGAACCGGGAGCGATGTATACGCAGTATTTT. This translates into CASSSEPGAMYTQYF.

The chain employs TRBV20-1 and TRBJ2-3; no reliable D call. CDR3 length: 11 amino acids. Germline CDR1 DFQATT, CDR2 SNEGSKA (reference sequence). V dropped 2 bases and J dropped 9 bases, with 9 bases sitting between them. CDR3 sequence (DNA): TGCAGTGCTAGAATCAGAGGCACGCAGTATTTT. Translating it yields CSARIRGTQYF.

The CDR3 here is CASSLGTEPTDTQYF. CDR3 coding DNA: TGTGCCAGCAGTTTAGGGACAGAGCCCACAGATACGCAGTATTTT. The chain uses TRBV27 and TRBJ2-3; 7 bases map to TRBD1. Unmatched junction bases numbered 4, after V lost 2 bases and J lost 2 bases. The CDR3 sequence is 15 residues long. CDR1 and CDR2 from the germline V gene are MNHEY and SMNVEV (reference sequence).

In its sample, this clonotype was seen a few times. The chain joins TRBV6-4 to TRBJ1-1, with D possibly matching TRBD1 (6 bases). Germline CDR1 MRHNA, CDR2 SNTAGT. The V end was cut by 6 bases, the J end by 1 base, with 9 bases between. The CDR3 consists of 13 residues. The chain's CDR3 is CASREDRNTEAFF. The CDR3 DNA sequence: TGTGCCAGCAGAGAGGACAGGAACACTGAAGCTTTCTTT.

In its sample, this clonotype was seen a few times. The gene calls are TRBV11-2 and TRBJ2-1; D is unclear. V was pared by 5 bases and J by 10 bases, with 9 bases between. Germline loops: CDR1 SGHAT, CDR2 FQNNGV. This CDR3 has 11 residues. This CDR3 reads CASSATWEQFF. In nucleotides, the CDR3 is TGTGCCAGCAGCGCCACATGGGAGCAGTTCTTC.

The sample holds a few counts of this clonotype. This chain joins TRBV11-2 and TRBJ2-7, with TRBD1 matching 8 bases. The CDR3 extends over 16 amino acids. From germline, CDR1 is SGHAT and CDR2 FQNNGV. Trimming removed 5 bases from V and 7 bases from J; junction bases left unmatched: 16. The CDR3 coding sequence is TGTGCCAGCAGCACCCTGAAGGACAGGGTCCTTCGGGAGCAGTACTTC. Translated, it gives CASSTLKDRVLREQYF.

The CDR3 DNA reads TGCAGTGCGCGCCTGGACAGGGGGCTCTATTCACCCCTCCACTTT. Encoded protein: CSARLDRGLYSPLHF. The chain employs TRBV20-1 and TRBJ1-6; 11 nucleotides align to TRBD1. The trim removed 6 bases at V and 8 bases at J, leaving 9 bases unmatched. Per the germline V gene, CDR1 is DFQATT and CDR2 is SNEGSKA (reference sequence). CDR3 length: 15 residues.

V gene TRBV7-9 combines with J gene TRBJ2-5; D may be TRBD2 (5 bases). CDR1 SEHNR and CDR2 FQNEAQ come from the germline V gene (reference sequence). Trimming took 4 bases from V and 4 from J, leaving 10 bases between them. The CDR3 has 13 residues. CDR3 in DNA: TGTGCCAGCAGCTCGCTAGCCCCAGAGACCCAGTACTTC. Its protein is CASSSLAPETQYF.

This clonotype has only a few counts. The chain has TRBV29-1 and TRBJ2-7; TRBD1 agrees at 9 bases. Germline loops: CDR1 SQVTM, CDR2 ANQGSEA. The CDR3 is 18 amino acids. With 4 bases clipped from V and 0 bases from J, the junction kept 16 bases outside the gene matches. The CDR3 DNA is TGCAGCGTTGTAGGATTACTACGACAGGGGGTAAGCTCCTACGAGCAGTACTTC. As protein: CSVVGLLRQGVSSYEQYF.

The rearrangement links TRBV11-2 to TRBJ1-4; D is unclear. This CDR3 has 15 amino acids. V lost 3 bases to trimming and J lost 3 bases, with 11 bases between them. Germline CDR1 and CDR2: SGHAT and FQNNGV. CDR3 DNA sequence: TGTGCCAGCAGCTTTAGGTCCACAGCTAATGAAAAACTGTTTTTT. Protein product: CASSFRSTANEKLFF.

The genes are TRBV12-3 or TRBV12-4 and TRBJ2-3; 8 nucleotides align to TRBD1. CDR3 length: 13 amino acids. V lost 7 bases, J lost 4 bases, and 4 bases stayed unmatched. The CDR3 loop reads CASTGGKADTQYF. DNA for the CDR3: TGTGCCAGCACAGGGGGCAAAGCAGATACGCAGTATTTT.

The sample holds many counts of this clonotype. The V gene is TRBV12-3 or TRBV12-4, the J gene TRBJ2-7, with TRBD1 matching 9 bases. V was clipped by 5 bases and J by 2 bases; unmatched bases: 4. The CDR3 is 14 residues long. The CDR3 region is CASSTGTGPYEQYF. In DNA form, the CDR3 reads TGTGCCAGCAGTACCGGGACAGGGCCCTACGAGCAGTACTTC.

This clonotype turned up a few times. The chain joins TRBV12-3 or TRBV12-4 to TRBJ2-7, with D possibly TRBD2 on 5 matching bases. CDR3 length: 13 amino acids. Trimming stripped 7 bases from V and 2 bases from J, with 12 bases between. CDR3 protein: CASTPGNPYEQYF. CDR3 sequence (DNA): TGTGCCAGCACCCCGGGGAACCCCTACGAGCAGTACTTC.

This clonotype was counted only a few times. The V call is TRBV5-4, the J call TRBJ2-1, with a tentative D call TRBD2 (7 bases). This CDR3 contains 16 residues. Germline assignment: CDR1 SGHNT and CDR2 YYREEE (reference sequence). Trimming took off 2 bases at V and 1 base at J, with 13 bases between the two ends. The CDR3 bases are TGTGCCAGCAGCTTAGGGGGGGAATTATCCTACAATGAGCAGTTCTTC. Translating gives CASSLGGELSYNEQFF.

The chain links TRBV5-5 to TRBJ2-7; TRBD1 matches 8 bases. The CDR3 contains 13 residues. Losses at the gene ends were 4 bases for V and 5 bases for J; bases not matched to a gene: 5. The germline gives CDR1 SGHKS, CDR2 YYEKEE (reference sequence). CDR3 coding DNA: TGTGCCAGCAGCCCGGGACAGGCAAACGAGCAGTACTTC. Amino acids: CASSPGQANEQYF.

This clonotype has more than one count but fewer than ten. CDR3: CAIRQGKQYF. CDR3 DNA: TGTGCCATCAGACAGGGGAAGCAGTACTTC. V gene TRBV10-3 combines with J gene TRBJ2-7; 7 nucleotides agree with TRBD1. The germline V gene has CDR1 ENHRY and CDR2 SYGVKD. The ends lost 6 bases at V and 8 bases at J; junction bases unmatched: 1. The CDR3 runs to 10 residues.

The chain joins TRBV7-2 to TRBJ2-6; D possibly uses TRBD1 or TRBD2 (5 bases each). CDR1 and CDR2 from the germline V gene are SGHTA and FQGNSA. This CDR3 has 16 amino acids. V lost 1 base to trimming and J lost 1 base, with 8 bases between them. The CDR3, as DNA: TGTGCCAGCAGCTTAGTATGGGGGTCTGGGGCCAACGTCCTGACTTTC. Protein: CASSLVWGSGANVLTF.

The chain joins TRBV7-2 to TRBJ2-5; tentative D call: TRBD2 (5 bases). Germline V lookup: CDR1 SGHTA, CDR2 FQGNSA. V lost 5 bases and J lost 1, with 14 bases in between. The CDR3 length is 15 residues. Here the CDR3 DNA reads TGTGCCAGCAGCCCACGACCGGGAACCCAAGAGACCCAGTACTTC. Translation gives CASSPRPGTQETQYF.

This sequence joins TRBV28 and TRBJ1-1; D not certain. V was pared by 6 bases and J by 3 bases, with 2 bases between. The CDR3 is 10 amino acids. Germline V gene sequence: CDR1 MDHEN, CDR2 SYDVKM. Written as DNA, the CDR3 is TGTGCCAGCAGACACACTGAAGCTTTCTTT. Its translation: CASRHTEAFF. The full variable domain, completed using reference TRBV28 and TRBJ1-1, is DVKVTQSSRYLVKRTGEKVFLECVQDMDHENMFWYRQDPGLGLRLIYFSYDVKMKEKGDIPEGYSVSREKKERFSLILESASTNQTSMYLCASRHTEAFFGQGTRLTVV.

The chain combines TRBV10-1 with TRBJ2-7, with 8 bases matching TRBD2. J lost 6 bases, V lost 6 bases, and 13 bases had no gene match. The CDR3 is made up of 15 amino acids. Germline CDR1 is WNHNN and CDR2 is SYGVQD (reference sequence). CDR3 amino acids: CASRGTSGSVGEQYF. CDR3 nucleotides: TGCGCCAGCAGGGGTACTAGCGGCAGCGTGGGCGAGCAGTACTTC.

This chain uses TRBV7-2 with TRBJ2-7, with D perhaps TRBD1 (5 bases). The CDR3 length is 14 residues. Trimming cost V 1 base and J 1 base, with 8 bases left between them. CDR1 and CDR2 from the germline V gene are SGHTA and FQGNSA. Here the CDR3 reads CASSLGQYSYEQYF. CDR3 coding DNA: TGTGCCAGCAGCTTAGGACAGTATTCCTACGAGCAGTACTTC.

This clonotype came up many times. Germline is not matched at one junction end, which may reflect a read error. The chain uses TRBV6-1 and TRBJ2-7; D gene ambiguous. CDR1 and CDR2 (germline): MNHNS, SASEGT. The length of the CDR3 is 14 residues. The CDR3 sequence: CASSPDWSSYEQYF. DNA of the CDR3: TGCGCCAGCAGCCCAGACTGGAGCTCCTACGAGCAGTACTTC.

The V call is TRBV29-1, the J call TRBJ2-1; 8 bases map to TRBD2. The germline V gene encodes CDR1 SQVTM and CDR2 ANQGSEA. The CDR3 loop spans 14 amino acids. J was trimmed by 2 bases and V by 4 bases; bases with no gene match: 4. DNA for the CDR3: TGCAGCGTTGTGAGGCGGGGGGCCTACAATGAGCAGTTCTTC. Amino acids: CSVVRRGAYNEQFF.